Below, one T cell receptor beta chain is given with its context. Antigen specificity is unknown. This sample stems from a study of cytomegalovirus exposure and HLA in healthy donors. Whole-study results and caveats: Presence/absence comparisons presumed near-even sequencing depth among donors. Earlier findings revealed that most TCR beta V segments proved productive either about 90% or about 30% of the time.

With 60 Vbeta and 13 Jbeta primers, the PCR was carried out. Clones were sequenced by immunoSEQ multiplex PCR, and TCRdb holds only the in-frame ones, with some missing. The sample holds under 90,000 clones; roughly 76% are singletons and the top ten take more than 7%. Per germline, CDR1 SGHVS and CDR2 FNYEAQ. This CDR3 has 18 amino acids. V was clipped by 1 base and J by 3 bases; unmatched bases: 10. The gene calls are TRBV7-6 and TRBJ2-3; TRBD1 aligns across 10 bases. Input material: PBMCs. The receptor was isolated from a woman in her 40s in good health and CMV-seronegative. As DNA, the CDR3 is TGTGCCAGCAGCTTAGGGTGGACAGGGGGACCCTGGACAGATACGCAGTATTTT. Encoded protein: CASSLGWTGGPWTDTQYF.